A selection of T cell receptor beta chains follows, all from one sample in a study of cytomegalovirus exposure and HLA in healthy donors. Sequenced by immunoSEQ multiplex PCR; TCRdb stores in-frame clones only, minus some. In the table there are some 130,000 clones, roughly 85% of which are singletons. The sample consisted of PBMCs. The receptors were gathered from a man aged 35-49 years in good health and CMV-seropositive. CDR3s include the opening cysteine and the closing phenylalanine or tryptophan.

j_call: TRBJ1-2
v_call: TRBV30
cdr3_aa: CAWNRINYGYTF

j_call: TRBJ1-4
v_call: TRBV2
cdr3_aa: CASSQDMANEKLFF

j_call: TRBJ1-1
v_call: TRBV7-9
cdr3_aa: CASSPQGGNTEAFF

j_call: TRBJ2-3
v_call: TRBV10-1
cdr3_aa: CASSESSGTDTQYF

j_call: TRBJ2-5
v_call: TRBV6-6
cdr3_aa: CASRFSSAPQETQYF

j_call: TRBJ1-1
v_call: TRBV19
cdr3_aa: CARQGAHTEAFF

j_call: TRBJ1-5
v_call: TRBV7-2
cdr3_aa: CASSSGRSNQPQHF

j_call: TRBJ2-3
v_call: TRBV6-6
cdr3_aa: CASSQRRDIVDTQYF

j_call: TRBJ1-5
v_call: TRBV28
cdr3_aa: CASSLIAVSPGGFNQPQHF

j_call: TRBJ1-5
v_call: TRBV27
cdr3_aa: CASRQTGGDQPQHF

j_call: TRBJ1-1
v_call: TRBV29-1
cdr3_aa: CSVARDRGREGAEAFF

j_call: TRBJ2-2
v_call: TRBV7-3
cdr3_aa: CASSLSLAGTGELFF

j_call: TRBJ2-7
v_call: TRBV2
cdr3_aa: CASSEATSGSYEQYF

j_call: TRBJ2-1
v_call: TRBV4-1
cdr3_aa: CASSHVTSGSSYNEQFF

j_call: TRBJ2-2
v_call: TRBV5-1
cdr3_aa: CASTWAGSGELFF

j_call: TRBJ1-2
v_call: TRBV9
cdr3_aa: CASSVGSLDYGYTF

j_call: TRBJ2-7
v_call: TRBV10-3
cdr3_aa: CAISESKLAGSYEQYF

j_call: TRBJ1-2
v_call: TRBV19
cdr3_aa: CASLNVGDYYGYTF

j_call: TRBJ2-7
v_call: TRBV13
cdr3_aa: CASSLTTYEQYF

j_call: TRBJ2-7
v_call: TRBV6-1
cdr3_aa: CASRGLAEIYEQYF